Below, one T cell receptor (beta chain) is given with its context. Its antigen is unknown. The CDR3 loop spans 16 amino acids. The germline gives CDR1 MGHRA, CDR2 YSYEKL. The TRB libraries of cDNA were built by UMI-labeled 5' RACE. From the 5' RACE reads, TCRdb lists one entry per CDR3 protein and no DNA. Its listing shows approximately 96,000 distinct CDR3 sequences. The data were taken from a study of CXCR3-negative and CXCR3-positive naive CD8 T cells. Whole-study context: Summed over all libraries, TRB reads came to about 140 million, with about 1.5 +/- 0.3 million per library.

The sorting of each CD8+ T cell subset was done in triplicate, at 300,000 cells each. Naive CD8+ T cells had a CD45RO-CCR7+CD27+CD95- phenotype. Notes on the study in general: A higher hydrophobicity marked the TRB CDR3s of CXCR3-positive naive cells versus CXCR3-negative naive cells.

The chain is built from TRBV4-1 and TRBJ1-2; TCRdb reports TRBD1, a call that lacks DNA to check it against. Sequenced input: naive CXCR3+ CD8+ T cells from blood. Subset denoted: CD45RO-CCR7+CD27+CD95- naive CD8+ T cells expressing CXCR3 (TNR3+). The source is a human donor in good health. Some clones in this sample may be carry-over from other donors' samples. CDR3: CASSQDEGTVSYGYTF.